Below, one T cell receptor beta chain is given with its context. Antigen: not known. Primers included in the PCR were 60 Vbeta and 13 Jbeta primers. Using immunoSEQ multiplex PCR, the repertoire was profiled, and TCRdb retains in-frame clones only, with some absent. This table has hundreds of thousands of clones, 60% to 80% appearing once. Samples came from healthy bone marrow donors. The data were taken from a study of cytomegalovirus exposure and HLA in healthy donors. Overall study results and limits: Later analysis demonstrated an association between a missense DCLRE1C variant and TCR beta V- and J-gene trimming. Most of the TCR beta V segments (in an earlier analysis) were productive either about 87% or about 30% of the time.

Trimming cost V 2 bases and J 5 bases; bases outside gene matches: 5. The CDR3 sequence is 14 residues long. From germline, CDR1 is SGHDT and CDR2 YYEEEE. This rearrangement joins TRBV5-6 to TRBJ2-5; 8 bases agree with TRBD2. The sequenced material came from PBMCs. The sequence came from a man between 18 and 35 years old in good health and CMV-seronegative. In DNA, the CDR3 is TGTGCCAGCAGCTTAAGCGGGAGTTTGGAGACCCAGTACTTC. As protein: CASSLSGSLETQYF.